This T cell receptor (beta chain) was profiled in a study of T cells after posttransplantation cyclophosphamide. On this clone: What it recognizes is unknown.

Study-wide results and limits: TRB overlap between skin or GI tissue T cells and blood was limited. Donor-recipient repertoire similarity was low at 1-2 months, rising over year one.

Methotrexate plus calcineurin inhibitor accompanied controls' myeloablative marrow transplants; sampling was 1 year later. Method: immunoSEQ multiplex PCR; TCRdb's copy keeps in-frame clones and lacks some. The sample yields some 17,000 clones, 65% to 85% seen once. The material sequenced was PBMCs, taken around 410 days after allogeneic stem cell transplant with calcineurin inhibitor and methotrexate. This sequence was found in a young adult male patient who received an allogeneic stem cell transplant from an unrelated donor, was CMV-positive, and had acute and chronic GVHD. Some T cells may possibly be graft donor cells.

The CDR3 DNA reads as TGTGCCAGTACCAGGACAGGGGCGACCGGGGAGCTGTTTTTT. Its protein is CASTRTGATGELFF. This sequence joins TRBV19 and TRBJ2-2, with 9 bases identical to TRBD1. Germline assignment: CDR1 LNHDA and CDR2 SQIVND (reference sequence). CDR3 length equals 14 residues. V lost 7 bases and J lost 5; bases outside the gene matches: 5.